This T cell receptor beta chain is from a study of blood T cell repertoires in COVID-19. The germline V gene has CDR1 SGHNT and CDR2 YYREEE (reference sequence). The CDR3 has 15 amino acids. J was trimmed by 7 bases and V by 4 bases; bases with no gene match: 6. Produced via immunoSEQ multiplex PCR; TCRdb's table is partial and in-frame only. The table has 200,000 or so clones, 80% seen once. Everyone who took part was 18 to 89 years old, and they came from 20 to 25 US areas. The sequencing input was PBMCs or T cells enriched from blood (not recorded which). The chain couples TRBV5-4 to TRBJ1-6, with 9 bases aligning to TRBD1. The sequence derives from a middle-aged woman with acute COVID-19. The chain's CDR3 is CASSTSGTGNSPLHF. The CDR3, as DNA: TGTGCCAGCAGCACGTCCGGGACAGGGAATTCACCCCTCCACTTT.